This TCR beta chain derives from a study of Graves' ophthalmopathy and Graves' hyperthyroidism. Study-level background: Over 18 months of follow-up, stable hyperthyroidism required that no ophthalmopathy appear.

The authors amplified TCR beta CDR3 regions from RNA transcripts. HTBI primers primed a first-round RT-PCR, and a second-round multiplex PCR followed. TCRdb reprocessed the multiplex PCR reads via MiXCR and lists one record per CDR3 protein. The sample lists over a million distinct CDR3 sequences; 35% to 40% were seen once. In regard to this clonotype: Its cognate antigen is unknown.

Points from the study as a whole: Thyroid clonotypes that were expanded above 0.001 frequency mostly also appeared in blood.

This receptor was obtained from an adult man with Graves' hyperthyroidism. Sequencing used peripheral blood or thyroid tissue (not recorded which).

CDR3 DNA: TGTGCCAGCAAAAGCGGGGGAATCTACAATGAGCAGTTCTTC. Protein product: CASKSGGIYNEQFF. This chain connects TRBV25-1 to TRBJ2-5, with 8 bases that match TRBD2. The DNA end is a closer match to TRBJ2-1, so the J assignment may be wrong. Germline loops: CDR1 MGHDK, CDR2 SYGVNS. The CDR3 totals 14 residues.